One TCR beta chain is described in this entry. Its target antigen remains unknown. The input lacks base qualities; no much larger clone sits a single base away. Read against the paper, the sample's time point label means: cycle 2 day 1 (C2D1) of nivolumab. Every trial patient had relapsed after autologous stem cell transplantation, and cohorts A, B and C differed in prior brentuximab vedotin exposure. A total of about 51 patients with relapsed/refractory classical Hodgkin lymphoma made up the trial cohort, and each patient's best overall response was complete response, partial response or progressive disease. In the multi-cohort phase II CheckMate 205 trial, trial patients received single-agent nivolumab. An independent review committee assessed best overall response using the 2007 International Working Group response criteria. Trial PBMCs were collected immediately before nivolumab initiation (C1D1) and during therapy at cycle 2 day 1 and cycle 4 day 1. Peripheral blood was collected in 8 mL Vacutainer Cell Preparation Tubes, from which PBMCs were isolated by centrifugation and then cryopreserved.

This sample is drawn from a study of PD-1 blockade in classical Hodgkin lymphoma (dated by TCRdb to 2020 to 2021). A note on the overall study: Nivolumab dosing was 3 mg/kg intravenously every 2 weeks, continuing until either disease progression or unacceptable toxicity. The study used TCR beta sequencing and CyTOF to define a peripheral blood immune signature of response to PD-1 blockade in classical Hodgkin lymphoma. The paper as a whole reports these results and caveats: Among trial patients, those achieving complete response had baseline diversity similar to that of newly diagnosed patients, while diversity was significantly lower in partial responders and progressors. Baseline TCR diversity was reported as lower in newly diagnosed patients than in healthy donors, and lower still in relapsed/refractory patients. The study was restricted to a single clinical trial cohort, and the causes of repertoire differences, possibly disease activity or prior therapy, were left undefined. Lower diversity was seen in patients whose nivolumab began less than 1 year after ASCT, and these patients were left out of later analyses so that immune reconstitution would not confound the results. A significant rise by C4D1 was seen in CD4+ but not CD8+ TCR diversity (p=0.0027 vs p=0.16), with the rise being most apparent in complete responders (p=0.02).

CDR1 and CDR2 (SGDLS, YYNGEE) derive from the germline V gene. The CDR3 goes from the cysteine to the phenylalanine over 14 residues. Of all the DNA, just the CDR3 is kept, 42 bases in frame from base 1. V drops 5 bases and J drops 3 bases, leaving 9 bases in between. The Qiagen DNeasy kit was used to extract genomic DNA from unsorted PBMCs and from the negatively selected CD4+ and CD8+ fractions. Amplification of TCR beta CDR3 regions was done by immunoSEQ multiplex PCR with primers that anneal to V and J segments. Amplification bias was minimized using a synthetic immune receptor repertoire, and residual bias was removed computationally after sequencing. The study's processing was this. Repertoire diversity was quantified as the Shannon entropy index using custom Python scripts. Unsorted, CD4+ and CD8+ repertoires were examined separately, except in combined analyses, for which CD4+ and CD8+ sequences were merged in silico. A clone counted as expanded when the clone's frequency after treatment rose at least 2-fold relative to C1D1, and clones undetected at baseline were given a pseudocount of 0.5. Clones with 0 or 1 copy at C1D1 were defined as singleton clones, while clones with 2 or more copies were defined as non-singleton clones. Clones expanded in unsorted samples were labelled as CD4+, CD8+ or unknown by matching protein sequences in sorted samples from the same patient. Wilcoxon tests on paired samples were used to test diversity changes from C1D1 to C4D1. The clones in this table, taken by TCRdb from immuneACCESS, are in-frame only. Not every clone is retained; where verified, under half of the shortfall comes from an unresolved V gene, and the cause of the rest is unknown. The V and J calls and the clone size are those of that table, but D and trimming were determined from the DNA. Within this sample are around 60,000 clones, with approximately 90% of them counted one time only. The ten largest make up about 5.6% of the sample.

The starting material was peripheral blood mononuclear cells (PBMCs), obtained before the second cycle of nivolumab. The chain employs TRBV9 and TRBJ1-6; a tentative D match to TRBD1 spans 6 bases. The sequence derives from a human donor with classical Hodgkin lymphoma. The DNA reads as follows: TGTGCCAGCAGTACAGGGAACTATAATTCACCCCTCCACTTT. This codes for CASSTGNYNSPLHF.